The 5 T cell receptor beta chains given below trace back to one sample, sequenced in a study of control samples from healthy donors and cancer patients. Method: immunoSEQ multiplex PCR; TCRdb's copy keeps in-frame clones and lacks some. This table has about 150,000 clones, about nine tenths appearing once. Sample: blood. Source of these receptors: a man aged 25 to 40 in good health.

This clone was picked up a small number of times. The chain carries TRBV20-1 and TRBJ2-1, with D possibly matching TRBD2 (5 bases). The CDR3 sequence is 10 residues long. V lost 5 bases to trimming and J lost 7 bases, with 6 bases between them. The germline CDR1 and CDR2 sequences are DFQATT and SNEGSKA (reference sequence). The CDR3 here is CSAWENEQFF. The CDR3 DNA follows: TGCAGTGCTTGGGAGAATGAGCAGTTCTTC.

This clone was picked up one time. V gene TRBV6-5 combines with J gene TRBJ2-7; TRBD2 matches at 13 bases. The V gene's germline CDR1 is MNHEY and CDR2 SVGAGI. The length of the CDR3 is 15 residues. V lost 5 bases and J lost 3; bases outside the gene matches: 4. CDR3 residues: CASSRTSGSFYEQYF. CDR3 coding DNA: TGTGCCAGCAGTAGGACTAGCGGGAGTTTCTACGAGCAGTACTTC.

The chain is built from TRBV14 and TRBJ2-7; 7 bases are shared with TRBD1. Germline V CDR1 and CDR2: SGHDN, FVKESK. The V gene end was trimmed by 1 base and the J gene end by 1 base; junction bases not matched to a gene: 4. This CDR3 has 15 amino acids. The CDR3 region is CASSQGVGQSYEQYF. Here the CDR3 DNA reads TGTGCCAGCAGCCAAGGGGTGGGACAGTCCTACGAGCAGTACTTC. Looking up the rest from reference TRBV14 and TRBJ2-7 gives the full variable domain: EAGVTQFPSHSVIEKGQTVTLRCDPISGHDNLYWYRRVMGKEIKFLLHFVKESKQDESGMPNNRFLAERTGGTYSTLKVQPAELEDSGVYFCASSQGVGQSYEQYFGPGTRLTVT.

This clone was observed once. The chain combines TRBV5-5 with TRBJ2-3; 8 bases match TRBD2. The germline V gene encodes CDR1 SGHKS and CDR2 YYEKEE (reference sequence). J lost 2 bases, V lost 4 bases, and 3 bases had no gene match. The length of the CDR3 is 14 residues. The CDR3 protein is CASSPSGSTDTQYF. The CDR3 DNA sequence: TGTGCCAGCAGCCCTAGCGGGTCCACAGATACGCAGTATTTT.

A few counts support this clone. Additional DNA sequences in this sample encode the identical CDR3. This chain connects TRBV11-3 to TRBJ2-7; 10 nucleotides match TRBD1. Trimming took 7 bases from V and 0 from J; bases not matched to a gene: 3. The CDR3 totals 14 residues. The germline gives CDR1 SGHNT, CDR2 YENEEA. Here the CDR3 DNA reads TGTGCCAGCACTCGACAGGGGGCCTCCTACGAGCAGTACTTC. Translated, it gives CASTRQGASYEQYF.